The subject of this entry is one T cell receptor (beta chain). This sample stems from a study of CD8 T cells in Susac syndrome. After extraction with the RNeasy kit, about 0.45 to 1 ug of the RNA was reverse transcribed using random hexamers. TCRdb redid the calling of the immunoSEQ multiplex PCR reads with MiXCR, one entry per CDR3 protein. This sample has about 290,000 distinct CDR3 sequences; roughly 85% occur once, and the top ten carry roughly 0.21%. Germline loops: CDR1 SGHAT, CDR2 FQDESV (reference sequence). This CDR3 has 16 amino acids. V was pared by 4 bases and J by 3 bases, with 19 bases between.

J is TRBJ2-7 and V is TRBV11-1, with a weak D call TRBD1 (5 bases). This TCR derives from a human donor with multiple sclerosis. The specimen was CD8+ T cells from PBMCs. The CDR3 loop reads CASSWGWVTGDYEQYF. CDR3 nucleotide sequence: TGTGCCAGCAGCTGGGGCTGGGTGACTGGGGACTACGAGCAGTACTTC.